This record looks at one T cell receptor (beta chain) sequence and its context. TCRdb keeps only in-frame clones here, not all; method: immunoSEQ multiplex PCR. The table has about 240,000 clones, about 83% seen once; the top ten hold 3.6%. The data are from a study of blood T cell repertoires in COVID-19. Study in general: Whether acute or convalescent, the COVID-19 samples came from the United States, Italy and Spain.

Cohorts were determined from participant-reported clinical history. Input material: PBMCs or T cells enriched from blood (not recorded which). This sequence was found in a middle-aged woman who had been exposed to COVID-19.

The CDR3 DNA follows: TGTGCCAGCAGCTTTACAGGGGGGAACACTGAAGCTTTCTTT. Translating it yields CASSFTGGNTEAFF. The chain is built from TRBV7-3 and TRBJ1-1; 8 nucleotides align to TRBD1. The V segment lost 3 bases and the J segment 1 base; nucleotides outside the gene matches: 1. Germline CDR1 reads SGHTA; CDR2 reads FQGTGA. This CDR3 is 14 amino acids long. The complete variable domain, with remaining parts taken from reference TRBV7-3 and TRBJ1-1, reads GAGVSQTPSNKVTEKGKYVELRCDPISGHTALYWYRQSLGQGPEFLIYFQGTGAADDSGLPNDRFFAVRPEGSVSTLKIQRTERGDSAVYLCASSFTGGNTEAFFGQGTRLTVV.